Shown below are 4 T cell receptor beta chains from a single sample sequenced in a study of a mutant IDH1 vaccine in newly diagnosed glioma. Time point defined: week 23, last vaccination. A 20-mer mutant IDH1 peptide at 300 ug was injected subcutaneously with topical imiquimod. Sequencing used immunoSEQ multiplex PCR; TCRdb keeps in-frame clones, though not all of them. This table has 77,000 or so clones, more than 70% appearing once. No antigen has been identified for these receptors. This sample comprised PBMCs, obtained from a glioma patient whose treatment included an IDH1 peptide vaccine. All receptors come from a woman between 50 and 59 years old with glioma.

V usage is TRBV19 and J usage is TRBJ2-7; D is unclear. This CDR3 has 16 amino acids. The germline V and J ends were trimmed by 6 bases and 0 bases, with 18 bases remaining between them. The V gene's germline CDR1 is LNHDA and CDR2 SQIVND (reference sequence). The CDR3: CASSLSSTYNSYEQYF. CDR3 coding DNA: TGTGCCAGTAGCCTCTCGTCGACTTACAACTCCTACGAGCAGTACTTC. Using reference TRBV19 and TRBJ2-7 for the parts outside the CDR3, the full variable domain is DGGITQSPKYLFRKEGQNVTLSCEQNLNHDAMYWYRQDPGQGLRLIYYSQIVNDFQKGDIAEGYSVSREKKESFPLTVTSAQKNPTAFYLCASSLSSTYNSYEQYFGPGTRLTVT.

This chain links TRBV28 with TRBJ2-7, with 10 bases aligning to TRBD2. Trimming cost V 1 base and J 3 bases; bases outside gene matches: 9. The length of the CDR3 is 17 residues. CDR1 is MDHEN, CDR2 SYDVKM, per germline. Here the CDR3 reads CASSLSVLAGYLYEQYF. The CDR3 DNA is TGTGCCAGCAGTTTATCCGTACTAGCGGGATATCTCTACGAGCAGTACTTC.

The chain is built from TRBV29-1 and TRBJ2-1; TRBD2 aligns across 10 bases. There are 16 residues in the CDR3. V lost 6 bases, J lost 6 bases, and 14 bases stayed unmatched. The germline V gene has CDR1 SQVTM and CDR2 ANQGSEA. CDR3 nucleotides: TGCAGCGTCCTTCCGGGCCTAGCGGGAGTCAGCAATGAGCAGTTCTTC. This encodes CSVLPGLAGVSNEQFF.

The V and J genes are TRBV10-3 and TRBJ1-2, with a weak D call TRBD1 (6 bases). V was trimmed by 7 bases and J by 2 bases, leaving 14 bases between them. Germline lookup yields CDR1 ENHRY and CDR2 SYGVKD. The CDR3 is 14 residues long. CDR3 sequence (DNA): TGTGCCATCATTATCTACAGGGAGAACTATGGCTACACCTTC. Translating gives CAIIIYRENYGYTF.